Listed below are T cell receptor beta chains from one sample, sequenced in a study of PD-L1 blockade in urothelial cancer. Sequenced by immunoSEQ multiplex PCR; TCRdb stores in-frame clones only, minus some. The sample gives around 79,000 clones, about 82% of which show up once; roughly 7.3% is in the top ten. The sequenced sample was PBMCs, obtained around atezolizumab (anti-PD-L1) treatment. Source of these receptors: a man aged 40-49 years with urothelial cancer. The CDR3 runs from the conserved cysteine through the conserved F or W.

TRBV1,TRBJ1-4,CTSSHYGGDRLEKLFF
TRBV6-5,TRBJ1-5,CASSSGTGSNQPQHF
TRBV7-2,TRBJ2-7,CASRYSGTSGEQYF
TRBV11-2,TRBJ2-3,CASSVTASTDTQYF
TRBV6-5,TRBJ1-5,CASSYSGVRNQPQHF
TRBV15,TRBJ1-1,CATSTSRGFRDLNTEAFF
TRBV9,TRBJ2-3,CASKRGDTQYF
TRBV4-2,TRBJ2-7,CASSQDQTTLSGSHYEQYF
TRBV5-8,TRBJ2-2,CASSLFRTSGRMNTGELFF
TRBV6-6,TRBJ1-5,CASSYRGEQPQHF
TRBV4-3,TRBJ2-1,CASSQDLRARGASYNEQFF
TRBV10-3,TRBJ2-5,CAISLGPSGVKETQYF
TRBV10-3,TRBJ1-2,CAISESREDGYTF
TRBV5-4,TRBJ2-7,CASSHRTEANVQYF
TRBV5-1,TRBJ2-1,CASSWTSGSNNEQFF
TRBV7-2,TRBJ1-4,CASSPPLSAEKLFF
TRBV5-4,TRBJ1-1,CASSLEGALYTEAFF
TRBV9,TRBJ2-7,CASSALADPAYEQYF
TRBV11-1,TRBJ1-2,CASSLKLADLGGYTF
TRBV7-2,TRBJ2-7,CASSRTVAGRFREQYF
TRBV25-1,TRBJ1-5,CASSAQGNQPQHF
TRBV19,TRBJ1-1,CASSMTQNTEAFF
TRBV30,TRBJ2-3,CAWSAGDLGDTQYF
TRBV27,TRBJ1-2,CASTPTTGNYGYTF
TRBV6-1,TRBJ1-3,CASRSGGTGNTIYF
TRBV28,TRBJ1-5,CASSFTGGLLNQPQHF
TRBV6-6,TRBJ1-5,CASSLGTGVNQPQHF
TRBV7-6,TRBJ2-2,CASSGDGITGELFF
TRBV18,TRBJ1-1,CASSQSRDRTEAFF
TRBV19,TRBJ1-2,CASSSLFPLDYGYTF
TRBV6-1,TRBJ2-3,CASSALTGGGDTQYF
TRBV5-1,TRBJ1-1,CASSPRQGFTEAFF
TRBV5-1,TRBJ2-1,CASSLAGRSYNEQFF
TRBV2,TRBJ2-2,CASSAKLAGGNTGELFF
TRBV7-9,TRBJ2-5,CASSPRETQYF
TRBV28,TRBJ2-3,CASTRGPFTDTQYF
TRBV10-3,TRBJ1-2,CAISGGQGAGDYGYTF
TRBV29-1,TRBJ1-3,CSVGQSSGNTIYF
TRBV10-3,TRBJ2-3,CAMGQGAHSQYF
TRBV11-2,TRBJ2-7,CASSSSPEAYEQYF
TRBV14,TRBJ2-1,CASSQEGQGTYNEQFF
TRBV5-4,TRBJ2-1,CASSIPGLSSYNEQFF
TRBV2,TRBJ2-1,CASSATSGRVVNEQFF
TRBV15,TRBJ1-1,CATEYASGGSAEAFF
TRBV28,TRBJ1-2,CASIQVNYGYTF
TRBV5-1,TRBJ2-7,CASSSSLPGSTYEQYF
TRBV7-9,TRBJ2-7,CASSHAGAFGEQYF
TRBV5-6,TRBJ1-1,CASSSGGTEAFF